The entry below gives a single T cell receptor (beta chain) sequence along with its context. The specificity of this receptor is unknown. No quality values exist for individual bases; no much larger clone is one base distant. The data were taken from a study of shared clonotypes between healthy human individuals (dated by TCRdb to the early 2020s). Looking at the study overall: Two women and a few men aged 18 to 49 years were included in the cohort. Leukapheresis yielded between about 0.94 and 9.5 billion PBMCs per donor. Libraries were prepared and TCR repertoires were sequenced by different laboratories using diverse techniques, in order to increase sequencing depth and limit assay-specific biases. The study deeply sequenced blood TCR repertoires of five healthy adults to estimate repertoire size and the extent of clonotype sharing between individuals. For each donor, CD4 naive and CD4 memory were each run on three plates, CD8 naive on two plates, and CD8 memory on one plate.

CDR1 and CDR2 (ENHRY, SYGVKD) derive from the germline V gene. Deletion took 4 bases off V and 0 bases off J, with a span of 14 bases between the germline ends. The CDR3 has 16 amino acids, counting the end cysteine and phenylalanine. Of all the DNA, just the CDR3 is kept, 48 bases in frame from base 1. The study at large found these results: Larger estimated clonotype richness was generally found for naive subsets than for memory subsets. Across a few donors, approximately 4.6% of naive CD4, more than 3% of naive CD8, about 2.3% of memory CD4, and roughly 0.41% of memory CD8 clonotypes were shared. Because the study included a small number of donors, the genetic and exposure-history diversity represented was limited. Rarefaction of sorted-subset datasets indicated incomplete sequencing despite the large sequencing depth. Only blood was sampled, and tissue TCR repertoires likely differ from those in blood. Based on pairwise subsampling, the degree of clonotype sharing among donors was expected to be affected by sequencing depth. Higher generation probabilities were observed for clonotypes shared by all four sorted-subset donors than for non-shared clonotypes.

Using the deep immunoSEQ assay, multiplex PCR amplified TCR CDR3 regions from genomic DNA. Extracted genomic DNA from each cell subset was distributed evenly across all wells of several immunoSEQ 96-well plates, and each plate was treated as a replicate. For sorted subsets, around 0.2 ug genomic DNA, equal to 30,000 to 35,000 T cell genomes, was loaded into each replicate PCR. The purified libraries were quantified using a Qubit 3.0 fluorometer, sized with a Bioanalyzer 2100, and then quantified again using the KAPA Library Quantification kit. A separate single-read 150-cycle Illumina NextSeq 550 flow cell was used to sequence each immunoSEQ 96-well plate. Processing in the source paper ran as follows. Because only junctional sequences without quality scores were contained in the immunoSEQ output, filtering matching that applied to full-length reads could not be performed. To assign V/J genes and CDR3, sequences were annotated against IMGT germline references using PyIR, a Python wrapper for IgBLAST v1.9. Reads with weak V/J assignments (E-value above 1e-6), missing CDR3, stop codons, out-of-frame junctions, or ambiguous translated residues were removed. V3J clonotypes were defined as sequences sharing the same inferred V gene, J gene, and CDR3 amino acid sequence. To compute the percentage overlap between repertoires, the number of shared unique clonotypes was divided by the size of the smaller repertoire. Repertoire richness was assessed with RTK rarefaction, the Chao1 estimator, and Recon v2.1 estimates of unobserved clonotypes. OLGA was used to compute generation probabilities for all TCRbeta clonotypes that the gDNA method yielded from a handful of donors. Here the immuneACCESS table is served through TCRdb, limited to in-frame sequences with V and J called. Missing clones are a known gap in these copies; in checked studies unresolved V genes cover under half, and the rest lacks a known reason. The V and J calls and clone size come from that table; D and trimming were worked out from the DNA. In this sample the table shows hundreds of thousands of clones, roughly 96% of which occur a single time. The biggest ten clones account for less than 0.13% of the sample.

CD8 naive samples were CD45RO-negative cells positively selected for CCR7, giving a CD45RA+CCR7+ population that excluded TemRA cells. The donors were healthy, HIV-negative adults who had no recently reported acute infections or vaccinations. Every donor was a Caucasian adult living in Nashville, Tennessee, USA. Blood was obtained by leukapheresis, after which PBMCs were separated by Ficoll-Histopaque density gradient centrifugation and cryopreserved in liquid nitrogen vapor phase. Analytical flow cytometry was used to check the purity and quantity of every magnetically sorted T cell population. Each sorted fraction had its genomic DNA isolated and then quantified by UV absorbance on a Nanodrop 2000c.

This sequence originates from a woman between 25 and 40 years old in good health. The chain is assembled from TRBV10-3 and TRBJ2-3; D gene: possibly TRBD2, on 6 matching bases. Sequencing was done on a sample of naive CD8+ T cells sorted from blood. What this sample's cell subset or site label stands for: CD45RA+CCR7+. DNA sequence: TGTGCCATCAGTGTCGGGGCTAGCGTTAGCACAGATACGCAGTATTTT. It translates as CAISVGASVSTDTQYF.